A single sample is the source of the 11 T cell receptor beta chains below, sequenced in a study of beta chain features in type 1 diabetes. No antigen is known for these receptors. All of the isolated RNA was reverse transcribed, so expressed TCRB transcripts were sequenced. Sequencing used immunoSEQ multiplex PCR; TCRdb keeps in-frame clones, though not all of them. The sample has roughly 730,000 clones, 10% to 15% seen once. Points from the study as a whole: The study found moderately but significantly shorter TCRB CDR3s in all four CD4+ subsets of Type 1 diabetes patients.

The sample comprised naive CD4+ T cells from blood. The receptors stem from a man younger than 30 with type 1 diabetes.

This clone showed up just a few times. J is TRBJ2-3 and V is TRBV7-9; D gene uncertain. The length of the CDR3 is 15 residues. Between the trimmed V and J ends, which lost 3 bases and 0 bases, there was a span of 10 bases. Germline values: CDR1 SEHNR, CDR2 FQNEAQ (reference sequence). The CDR3 DNA sequence: TGTGCCAGCAGCTTTGGATTATCTAGCACAGATACGCAGTATTTT. Protein: CASSFGLSSTDTQYF.

There are a few counts of this clone. The rearrangement links TRBV4-1 to TRBJ1-2; no clear D gene. Germline V gene data show CDR1 as MGHRA and CDR2 as YSYEKL. The CDR3 has 14 amino acids. V shed 0 bases and J shed 8 bases, with 13 bases lying between them. The CDR3 here is CASSQEGSEVGYTF. CDR3 coding DNA: TGCGCCAGCAGCCAAGAAGGGAGCGAGGTGGGCTACACCTTC.

The chain has TRBV6-5 and TRBJ2-3; no clear D. V shed 6 bases and J shed 3 bases, with 10 bases lying between them. Germline V CDR1 and CDR2: MNHEY, SVGAGI. The CDR3 covers 13 residues. CDR3 in amino acids: CASRGGGTDTQYF. The CDR3 DNA follows: TGTGCCAGCAGGGGCGGTGGGACAGATACGCAGTATTTT.

This clone was seen only a few times. The chain couples TRBV7-9 to TRBJ2-3, with a weak D call TRBD2 (6 bases). The V gene lost 3 bases and the J gene lost 5 bases, with 9 bases spanning the gap. Germline V gene data show CDR1 as SEHNR and CDR2 as FQNEAQ (reference sequence). CDR3 length: 13 residues. CDR3 in DNA: TGTGCCAGCAGCTTGGGAGGTCAAGATACGCAGTATTTT. Protein product: CASSLGGQDTQYF.

This clone was counted between two and nine times. The chain recombines TRBV6-5 with TRBJ1-2; 7 positions match TRBD1. The V gene's germline CDR1 is MNHEY and CDR2 SVGAGI. The CDR3 runs to 16 residues. V was clipped by 4 bases and J by 4 bases; unmatched bases: 12. CDR3 in amino acids: CASSWGQPTHIYGYTF. Here the CDR3 DNA reads TGTGCCAGCAGTTGGGGACAGCCGACGCATATCTATGGCTACACCTTC.

This clone has just a few counts. CDR3 bases: TGTGCCAGCAGCGGACGGATTACAGATACGCAGTATTTT. Its translation: CASSGRITDTQYF. The chain has TRBV7-2 and TRBJ2-3; D gene ambiguous. Germline CDR1 SGHTA, CDR2 FQGNSA. The CDR3 covers 13 residues. Trimming removed 5 bases at V and 3 bases at J, with 9 bases between.

This clone has only a few counts. Other nucleotide sequences in the sample specify the same CDR3. The V gene is TRBV30, the J gene TRBJ1-1; D ambiguous. In germline, CDR1 is GTSNPN, CDR2 SVGIG (reference sequence). Trimming removed 0 bases from V and 0 bases from J, with 5 bases in between. This CDR3 is built from 13 residues. The CDR3 DNA sequence: TGTGCCTGGAGTGTCGGGATGAACACTGAAGCTTTCTTT. This gives the protein CAWSVGMNTEAFF.

CDR3 in amino acids: CASSLYRGRDQETQYF. CDR3 coding DNA: TGCGCCAGCAGCCTGTACAGGGGGCGCGATCAAGAGACCCAGTACTTC. The chain recombines TRBV4-1 with TRBJ2-5, with 9 bases fitting TRBD1. Germline V gene sequence: CDR1 MGHRA, CDR2 YSYEKL. The ends lost 4 bases at V and 2 bases at J; junction bases unmatched: 8. CDR3 length: 16 residues.

This clone showed up just a few times. V is TRBV9 and J is TRBJ2-5; tentative D call: TRBD2 (6 bases). The CDR3 extends over 16 amino acids. V lost 0 bases to trimming and J lost 7 bases, with 19 bases between them. CDR1 SGDLS and CDR2 YYNGEE come from the germline V gene. The DNA for the CDR3 is TGTGCCAGCAGCGTAGATAGCGGATTGACCGGGAGGACCCAGTACTTC. Translated, it gives CASSVDSGLTGRTQYF.

This clone was picked up a small number of times. The gene calls are TRBV18 and TRBJ1-4; 7 bases agree with TRBD1. Germline V gene sequence: CDR1 KGHSH, CDR2 LQKENI. The V and J ends lost 4 bases and 6 bases, in that order; junction bases with no gene match: 5. The CDR3 runs to 14 residues. The CDR3, as DNA: TGTGCCAGCTCACTCCGGGACAGAGATGAAAAACTGTTTTTT. Its protein is CASSLRDRDEKLFF.

CDR3 amino acids: CASSPLENTEAFF. Written as DNA, the CDR3 is TGTGCCAGCAGCCCTTTGGAAAACACTGAAGCTTTCTTT. V and J are TRBV11-3 and TRBJ1-1; D gene ambiguous. This CDR3 has 13 residues. Trimming stripped 5 bases from V and 2 bases from J, with 9 bases between. Germline V lookup: CDR1 SGHNT, CDR2 YENEEA.